The sequence of this T cell receptor beta chain was determined in a study of T cells in Graves' hyperthyroidism and ophthalmopathy. TCR beta CDR3 regions were amplified from RNA transcripts. Carried out on the TCR CDR3, a first-round RT-PCR used the HTBI primer set. TCRdb reprocessed the multiplex PCR reads with MiXCR, giving one entry per CDR3 protein. The sample has roughly 400,000 distinct CDR3 sequences, around 25% seen once; the top ten hold roughly 80%. Reasons for excluding patients were uncontrolled infection, other autoimmune disease, pregnancy or lactation. The sequenced sample was blood. This receptor was taken from a man aged 50-59 years with Graves' hyperthyroidism.

The CDR3 protein is CASSRTLGRKSFF. Written as DNA, the CDR3 is TGTGCCAGCAGCCGCACGTTGGGCAGGAAGTCTTTCTTT. The chain carries TRBV3-1 and TRBJ1-1; D unresolved. V lost 4 bases to trimming and J lost 12 bases, with 18 bases between them. Germline V lookup: CDR1 LGHDT, CDR2 YNNKEL (reference sequence). The CDR3 loop spans 13 amino acids.